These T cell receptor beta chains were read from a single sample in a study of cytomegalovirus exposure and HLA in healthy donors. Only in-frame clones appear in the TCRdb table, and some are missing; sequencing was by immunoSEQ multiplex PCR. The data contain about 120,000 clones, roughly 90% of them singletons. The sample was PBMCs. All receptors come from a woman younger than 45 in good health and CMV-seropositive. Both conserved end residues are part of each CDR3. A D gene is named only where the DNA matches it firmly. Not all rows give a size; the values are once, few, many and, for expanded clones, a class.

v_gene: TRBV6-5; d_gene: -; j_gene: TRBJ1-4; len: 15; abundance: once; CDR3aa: CASSYSSSGVEKLFF; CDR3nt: TGTGCCAGCAGTTACTCGAGTTCGGGAGTCGAAAAACTGTTTTTT
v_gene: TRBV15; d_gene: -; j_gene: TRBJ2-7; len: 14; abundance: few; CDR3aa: CATSRSDKIYEQYF; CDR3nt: TGTGCCACCAGCAGATCGGACAAGATCTACGAGCAGTACTTC
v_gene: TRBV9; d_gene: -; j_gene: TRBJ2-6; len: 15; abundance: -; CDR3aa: CASSVDSRVANVLTF; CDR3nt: TGTGCCAGCAGCGTAGACAGCCGAGTAGCCAACGTCCTGACTTTC
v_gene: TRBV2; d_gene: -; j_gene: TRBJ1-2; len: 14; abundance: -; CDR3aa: CASSVDSAFGGYTF; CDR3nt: TGTGCCAGCAGTGTGGACAGTGCCTTCGGTGGCTACACCTTC
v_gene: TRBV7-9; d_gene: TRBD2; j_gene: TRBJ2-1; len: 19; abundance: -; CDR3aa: CASSSTGLAGPNSYNEQFF; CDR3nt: TGTGCCAGCAGCTCTACGGGACTAGCGGGACCTAACTCCTACAATGAGCAGTTCTTC
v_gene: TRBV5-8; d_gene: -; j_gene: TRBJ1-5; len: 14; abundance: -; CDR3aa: CASSLATGGQPQHF; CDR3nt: TGTGCCAGCAGCTTGGCCACAGGAGGGCAGCCCCAGCATTTT
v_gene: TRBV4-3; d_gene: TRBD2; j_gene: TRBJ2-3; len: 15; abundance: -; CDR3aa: CASSQDAGEEDTQYF; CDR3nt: TGCGCCAGCAGCCAAGATGCGGGGGAGGAAGATACGCAGTATTTT
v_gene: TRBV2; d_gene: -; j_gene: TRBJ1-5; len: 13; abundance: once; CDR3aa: CASSGGRNQPQHF; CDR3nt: TGTGCCAGCAGTGGCGGTCGGAATCAGCCCCAGCATTTT
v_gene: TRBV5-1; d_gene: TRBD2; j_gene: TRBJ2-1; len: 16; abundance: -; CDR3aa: CASSYSGTSTYNEQFF; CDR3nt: TGCGCCAGCAGCTATAGCGGGACCTCGACCTACAATGAGCAGTTCTTC
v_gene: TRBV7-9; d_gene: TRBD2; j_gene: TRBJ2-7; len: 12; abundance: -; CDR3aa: CASSLRGEEQYF; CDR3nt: TGTGCCAGCAGCCTCCGGGGGGAAGAGCAGTACTTC
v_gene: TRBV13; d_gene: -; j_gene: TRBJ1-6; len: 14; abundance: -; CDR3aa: CASSLFGGSSPLHF; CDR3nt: TGTGCCAGCAGCTTGTTTGGTGGGAGTTCACCCCTCCACTTT